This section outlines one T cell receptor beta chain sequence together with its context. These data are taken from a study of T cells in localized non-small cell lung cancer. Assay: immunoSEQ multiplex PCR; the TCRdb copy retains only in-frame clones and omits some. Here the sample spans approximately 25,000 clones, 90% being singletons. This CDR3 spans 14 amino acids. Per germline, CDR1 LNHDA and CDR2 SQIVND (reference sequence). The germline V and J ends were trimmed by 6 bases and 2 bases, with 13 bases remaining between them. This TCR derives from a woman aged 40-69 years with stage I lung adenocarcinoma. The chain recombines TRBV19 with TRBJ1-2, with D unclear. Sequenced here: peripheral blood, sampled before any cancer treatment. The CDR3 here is CASRTARGNYGYTF. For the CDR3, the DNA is TGTGCCAGTAGAACCGCCCGAGGCAACTATGGCTACACCTTC.